This T cell receptor (delta chain) appears in the sequencing data of a study of Vδ1+ human thymocytes. V lost 2 bases and J 0 bases, leaving 10 bases between the germline ends. CDR3 length: 15 amino acids. CDR1 and CDR2 from the germline V gene are TSWWSYY and QGS. RNA was extracted from the cells and then reverse transcribed. Pooled V-gene forward primers with one constant-region reverse primer generated the CDR3 amplicons by multiplex PCR. TCRdb re-called the multiplex PCR reads using CATT. The table lists about 75,000 delta-chain clones, 30% to 40% of them singletons. This clone was counted a few times. Its antigen remains unknown. Study conclusions and caveats: In the thymus, TRG and TRD repertoires looked highly polyclonal with Gaussian CDR3 lengths.

Sequencing was performed on Vdelta1+ gamma-delta thymocytes from the thymus. Subset denoted: FACS-sorted CD3+ TCRalphabeta- TCRVdelta1+ TCRVdelta2- thymocytes. The sequence was collected from a boy in the first two years of life who had congenital heart surgery. The J gene is TRDJ1, the V gene TRDV1; perhaps TRDD3 as D (6 bases). In DNA, the CDR3 is TGTGCTCTTGGGGAATGGGGGGAAGACACCGATAAACTCATCTTT. This encodes CALGEWGEDTDKLIF.